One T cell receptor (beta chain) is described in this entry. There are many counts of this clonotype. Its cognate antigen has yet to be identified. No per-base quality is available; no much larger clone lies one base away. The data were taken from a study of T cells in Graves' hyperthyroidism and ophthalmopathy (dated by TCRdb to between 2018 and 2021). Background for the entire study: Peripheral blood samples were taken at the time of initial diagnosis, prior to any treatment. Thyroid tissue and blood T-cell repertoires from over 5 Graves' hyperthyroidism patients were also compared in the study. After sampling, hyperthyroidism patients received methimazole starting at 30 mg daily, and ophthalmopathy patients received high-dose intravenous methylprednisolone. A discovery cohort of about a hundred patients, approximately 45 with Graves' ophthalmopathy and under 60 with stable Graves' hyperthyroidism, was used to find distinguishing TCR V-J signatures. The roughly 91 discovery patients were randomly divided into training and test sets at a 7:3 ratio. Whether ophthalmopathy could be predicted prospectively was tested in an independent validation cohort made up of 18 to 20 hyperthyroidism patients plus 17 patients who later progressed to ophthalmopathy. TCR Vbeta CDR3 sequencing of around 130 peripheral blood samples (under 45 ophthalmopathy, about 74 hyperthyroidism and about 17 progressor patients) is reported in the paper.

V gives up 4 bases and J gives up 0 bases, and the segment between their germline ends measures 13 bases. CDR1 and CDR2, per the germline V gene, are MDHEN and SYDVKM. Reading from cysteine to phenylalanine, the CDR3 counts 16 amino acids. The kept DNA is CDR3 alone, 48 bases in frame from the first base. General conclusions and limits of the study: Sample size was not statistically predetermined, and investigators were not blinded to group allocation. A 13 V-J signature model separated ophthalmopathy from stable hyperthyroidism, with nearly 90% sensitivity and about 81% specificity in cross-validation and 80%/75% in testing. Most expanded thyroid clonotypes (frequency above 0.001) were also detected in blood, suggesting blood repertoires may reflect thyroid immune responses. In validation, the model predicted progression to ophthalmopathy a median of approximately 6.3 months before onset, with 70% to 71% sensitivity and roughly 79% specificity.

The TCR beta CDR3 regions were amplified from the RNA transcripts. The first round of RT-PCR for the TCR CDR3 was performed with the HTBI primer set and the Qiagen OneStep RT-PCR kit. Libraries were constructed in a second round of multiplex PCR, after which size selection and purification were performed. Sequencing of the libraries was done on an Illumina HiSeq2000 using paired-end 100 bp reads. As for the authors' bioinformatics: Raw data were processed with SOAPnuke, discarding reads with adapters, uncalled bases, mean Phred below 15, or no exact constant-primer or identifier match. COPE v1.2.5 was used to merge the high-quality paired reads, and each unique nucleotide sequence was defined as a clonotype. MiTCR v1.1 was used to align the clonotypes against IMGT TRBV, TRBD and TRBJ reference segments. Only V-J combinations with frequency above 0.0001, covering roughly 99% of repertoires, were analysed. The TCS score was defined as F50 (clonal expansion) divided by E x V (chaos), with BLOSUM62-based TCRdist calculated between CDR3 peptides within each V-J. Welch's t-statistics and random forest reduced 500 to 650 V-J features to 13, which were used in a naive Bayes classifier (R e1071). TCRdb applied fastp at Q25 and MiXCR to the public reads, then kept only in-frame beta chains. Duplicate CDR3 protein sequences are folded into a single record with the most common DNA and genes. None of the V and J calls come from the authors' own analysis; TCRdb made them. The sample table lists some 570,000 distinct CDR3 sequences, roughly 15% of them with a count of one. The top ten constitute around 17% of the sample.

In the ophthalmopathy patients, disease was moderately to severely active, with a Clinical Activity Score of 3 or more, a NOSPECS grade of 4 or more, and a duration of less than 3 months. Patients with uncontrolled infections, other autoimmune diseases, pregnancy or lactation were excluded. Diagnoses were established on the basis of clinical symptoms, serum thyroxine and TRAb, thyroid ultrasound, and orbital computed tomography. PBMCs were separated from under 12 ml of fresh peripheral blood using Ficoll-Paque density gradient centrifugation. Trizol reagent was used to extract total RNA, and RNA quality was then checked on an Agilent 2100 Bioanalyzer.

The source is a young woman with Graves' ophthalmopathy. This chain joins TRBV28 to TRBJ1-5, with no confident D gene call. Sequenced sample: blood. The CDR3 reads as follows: CASSSYMEDSNQPQHF. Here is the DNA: TGTGCCAGCAGTTCCTACATGGAAGATAGCAATCAGCCCCAGCATTTT.